This T cell receptor beta chain was found in a study of a mutant IDH1 vaccine in newly diagnosed glioma (dated by TCRdb to 2020 to 2023). Background for the entire study: Of the 25 to 35 patients who were treated, around 60% were male and approximately 40% were female, and the mean age was around 40 years. Before enrollment, most patients had been given radiochemotherapy with temozolomide as standard therapy, while the rest had received either radiotherapy alone or temozolomide alone. Six visits were used for peripheral blood collection: V03 (baseline), V05, V07, V10, V12 and V13. For exploratory analyses, fewer than 30 treated patients had longitudinal TCRB deep sequencing done wherever samples were available.

Taken with the paper, the label for time point translates to: baseline, week 1 (first vaccination visit). What this sample's treatment or condition label stands for: pre-vaccination baseline after standard-of-care therapy. The donors had newly diagnosed IDH1-mutant astrocytomas of WHO grade 3 or 4 that showed loss of nuclear ATRX. The samples were drawn from NOA16, a multicentre, single-arm, open-label phase I trial in Germany that tested a mutant IDH1 peptide vaccine in humans for the first time. Blood drawn at visit V03 was used as the baseline sample for immunogenicity testing. Genomic DNA for TCRB sequencing was extracted from EDTA blood using the DNeasy Blood and Tissue Kit. Libraries were built with the immunoSEQ multiplex PCR assay. Rearranged TCR beta chain sequences were amplified using the hsTCRB Kit according to the manufacturer's protocol. Sequencing of TCRB libraries was carried out on an Illumina MiSeq. In the authors' own workflow: The proprietary platform of the kit vendor was used for demultiplexing, trimming and gene mapping. The immuneACCESS repertoire file appears here via TCRdb, limited to in-frame rearrangements. These files lack a portion of the clones; in checked studies, under half of the deficit traces to unresolved V genes, and the cause of the others is not known. V and J calls plus clone size are reproduced from that table; the DNA served to infer D and trimming. For this sample the table gives some 19,000 clones, of which under 85% were detected only once. 5.4% of the sample goes to the ten largest clones.

From the cysteine up to the phenylalanine, the CDR3 has a length of 13 residues. Just CDR3 DNA is preserved here, 39 bases in frame from base 1. Trimming takes 4 bases from V and 6 bases from J, and the germline ends sit 11 bases apart. The germline V gene sets CDR1 to LGHNA and CDR2 to YSLEER. Turning to this clone: There is no known antigen for this receptor. No qualities accompany the bases; no much larger clone lies one base away.

What the authors observed across the whole study: PBMC samples for TCRB deep sequencing were selected based on availability. Pseudoprogression seemed to be unrelated to changes in the top peripheral T cell clonotypes found by TCRB sequencing. The authors stated that sample limitations prevented analyses of patient blood samples from being reproduced. Immune responses induced by the vaccine were seen in approximately 93% of patients across multiple MHC alleles.

The sequenced sample was PBMCs, obtained from a glioma patient treated with radiotherapy, temozolomide or both. The rearranged chain carries TRBV4-3 and TRBJ2-3, and possibly TRBD2, on 5 matching bases. This TCR was recovered from a man aged 40-49 years with glioma. The DNA is as follows: TGCGCCAGCAGCCTTACTAGGGTCGATACGCAGTATTTT. It is translated as CASSLTRVDTQYF.